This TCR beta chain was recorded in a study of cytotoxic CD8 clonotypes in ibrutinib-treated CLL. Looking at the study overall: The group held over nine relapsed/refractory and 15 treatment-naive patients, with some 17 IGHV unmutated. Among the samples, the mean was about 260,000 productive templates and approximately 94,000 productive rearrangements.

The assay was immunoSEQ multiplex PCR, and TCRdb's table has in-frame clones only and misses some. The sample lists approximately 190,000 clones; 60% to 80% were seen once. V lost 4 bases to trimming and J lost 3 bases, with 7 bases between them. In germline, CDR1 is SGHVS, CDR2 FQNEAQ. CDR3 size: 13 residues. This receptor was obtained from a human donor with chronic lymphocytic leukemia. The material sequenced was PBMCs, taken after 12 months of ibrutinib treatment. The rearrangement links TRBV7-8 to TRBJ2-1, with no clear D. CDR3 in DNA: TGTGCCAGCAGCTCCTTACGCTACAATGAGCAGTTCTTC. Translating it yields CASSSLRYNEQFF.